This T cell receptor beta chain was sequenced during a study of blood T cells in healthy people across ages. General observations from the study: There were more naive CD4+ cells and higher diversity in long-lived donors than in aged donors.

CDR1 and CDR2 (germline): ENHRY, SYGVKD. The CDR3 contains 13 residues. Trimming took 5 bases from V and 2 from J; bases not matched to a gene: 2. Sample-barcoded 5' priming and a J-beta primer mix drove a second PCR of roughly 7 to 11 cycles. TCRdb re-derived calls from the 5' RACE reads in MiXCR, one entry per CDR3 protein. The sample holds hundreds of thousands of distinct CDR3 sequences; under 25% are singletons and the top ten take roughly 3.4%. This clonotype has at least ten counts. Its target is not known. The chain has TRBV10-3 and TRBJ2-5, with 7 bases identical to TRBD1. The TCR comes from a man aged 70-80 years in good health. Sequenced input: blood. CDR3 DNA sequence: TGTGCCATCAGTTGGGACAGACAAGAGACCCAGTACTTC. Translated, it gives CAISWDRQETQYF.